The source of this T cell receptor (beta chain) is a study of cytomegalovirus exposure and HLA in healthy donors. With 60 Vbeta and 13 Jbeta primers, the PCR was carried out. Assay: immunoSEQ multiplex PCR; the TCRdb copy retains only in-frame clones and omits some. The top ten hold roughly 2% of the sample, which has around 94,000 clones, around 85% seen once. The J segment lost 0 bases and the V segment lost 0 bases, leaving 7 bases of the junction unmatched. In germline, CDR1 is MNHNS, CDR2 SASEGT. This CDR3 spans 18 amino acids. This receptor was obtained from a man younger than 30 in good health and CMV-seronegative. The rearrangement uses TRBV6-1 and TRBJ1-5; TRBD1 matches at 8 bases. Sequences were obtained from PBMCs. The CDR3 DNA reads TGTGCCAGCAGTGAAGCCTGGGACAGGAGCTATAGCAATCAGCCCCAGCATTTT. This sequence encodes CASSEAWDRSYSNQPQHF.